This record looks at one T cell receptor (beta chain) sequence and its context. The target antigen is unknown. These data come from a study of OX40 agonist ivuxolimab in advanced cancers. Across the study: Participants averaged approximately 65 years of age (range roughly 23 to 79) and were roughly 83% male. Study-level results: Relative to CD4+ cells, CD8+ T cells on average had more expanded clones. Dosing at 0.1 to 3.0 mg/kg was accompanied by clonal expansion of CD4+ and CD8+ blood T cells by week 6. Low normalized T-cell clonal expansion was additionally recorded for some nonresponders.

CDR1 and CDR2 from the germline V gene are SGHTS and YDEGEE. The CDR3 is 12 residues long. Trimming removed 0 bases at V and 8 bases at J, with 6 bases between. Only in-frame clones appear in the TCRdb table, and some are missing; sequencing was by immunoSEQ multiplex PCR. The sample has 85,000 to 90,000 clones; approximately 89% are singletons. This chain uses TRBV5-8 with TRBJ2-1, with no clear D. The sample consisted of CD4+ or CD8+ T cells sorted from blood, taken in a trial of the OX40 agonist ivuxolimab. The clonotype originates from an adult with an advanced solid tumor such as melanoma, head and neck, liver or kidney cancer. For the CDR3, the DNA is TGTGCCAGCAGCTTGGAAAGGTATGAGCAGTTCTTC. It yields the protein CASSLERYEQFF. The variable domain in full, with the rest retrieved from reference TRBV5-8 and TRBJ2-1, is EAGVTQSPTHLIKTRGQQATLRCSPISGHTSVYWYQQALGLGLQFLLWYDEGEERNRGNFPPRFSGRQFPNYSSELNVNALELEDSALYLCASSLERYEQFFGPGTRLTVL.